The T cell receptor (beta chain) described here comes from a study of blood T cells in healthy people across ages. Whole-study results and caveats: Per million T cells, TCR beta diversity dropped about linearly as age rose.

Each sample yielded at least 6 million isolated PBMCs. With 3 bases removed from V and 2 bases from J, the gap between germline ends came to 12 bases. Germline CDR1 SGHKS, CDR2 YYEKEE (reference sequence). The CDR3 has 15 amino acids. Sample-barcoded 5' priming and a J-beta primer mix drove a second PCR of about 6 to 12 cycles. TCRdb reprocessed the 5' RACE reads via MiXCR and lists one record per CDR3 protein. Of about 650,000 distinct CDR3 sequences listed, 32% were seen once; the top ten hold 15% to 17%. In this sample, this clonotype turned up many times. Antigen unknown. The sequenced sample consisted of blood. The clonotype was recovered from an elderly woman in good health. J is TRBJ2-1 and V is TRBV5-5, with D possibly TRBD2 on 5 matching bases. The CDR3 DNA sequence: TGTGCCAGCAGCTCCTCGGGAAGCCCCTACAATGAGCAGTTCTTC. It specifies CASSSSGSPYNEQFF.